The source of this TCR beta chain is a study of molecular identifiers for immune sequencing clone quantification. This CDR3 comprises 15 residues. Trimming removed 2 bases from V and 0 bases from J, with 8 bases in between. Germline assignment: CDR1 MGHRA and CDR2 YSYEKL. Sorted naive CD8 T cells were those defined as CD8+CD4-CCR7+CD45RA+. TCRdb redid the calling of the PCR reads with MiXCR, one entry per CDR3 protein. The table shows about 70,000 distinct CDR3 sequences, with 15% to 20% occurring only once. Study findings and constraints: Whereas clones above 20 RNA copies held under 1% of naive-cell molecules, they held over 97% of effector molecules.

This clonotype has ten or more counts. The antigen is not known. Sequencing was done on a sample of naive CD8+ T cells from blood, with Jurkat cell RNA spiked in. The sample's subset: FACS-sorted CD8+CD4-CCR7+CD45RA+ naive T cells. The receptor was isolated from a human donor in good health. Some libraries in this study had Jurkat cell RNA spiked in. The chain joins TRBV4-1 to TRBJ2-1; no clear D. CDR3 DNA sequence: TGCGCCAGCAGCCAAACGCTTAGCTCCTACAATGAGCAGTTCTTC. This encodes CASSQTLSSYNEQFF.